This T cell receptor beta chain was found in a study of CD8 T cells in Susac syndrome. Sequencing of TCR beta covered CD8+ and CD4+ T cells obtained from blood. Negative isolation yielded the CD8+ and CD4+ T cells, while FACS enriched the TEMRA cells. Germline CDR1 is SGHDN and CDR2 is FVKESK. The CDR3 sequence is 16 residues long. V was cut by 3 bases and J by 0 bases, with 12 bases left in between. Details on this clonotype: Its antigen is currently unknown.

Reverse transcription of roughly 0.5 to 1 ug RNA used random hexamers. The authors amplified TCR beta CDR3 across 54 Vbeta and 13 Jbeta using immunoSEQ multiplex PCR. Each CDR3 protein gets one entry after TCRdb re-called the immunoSEQ multiplex PCR reads with MiXCR. Of 150,000 to 180,000 distinct CDR3 sequences listed, 85% to 95% are singletons. Regarding the study as a whole: The TCR sequencing and HLA analysis in the study involved a relatively small number of individuals, as the study acknowledged.

Sequenced material: CD8+ T cells from PBMCs. The receptor was isolated from a human donor with multiple sclerosis. The chain combines TRBV14 with TRBJ2-1; no reliable D call. The CDR3 sequence: CASSQSTPSSYNEQFF. The CDR3 nucleotides read TGTGCCAGCAGCCAGTCCACCCCCAGCTCCTACAATGAGCAGTTCTTC.